Listed here are 23 T cell receptor beta chains from one sample, sequenced in a study of radiation and T cells in renal cell carcinoma. The time point is: blood 2 weeks post-SBRT. Specified treatment: 15 Gy SBRT to primary tumor, nephrectomy 4 weeks later. TCRdb keeps only in-frame clones here, not all; method: immunoSEQ multiplex PCR. The profile shows tens of thousands of clones, roughly 72% of them singletons. The sample consisted of blood, taken from a patient whose treatment included radiotherapy and nephrectomy. These receptors originate from a man aged 60 to 75 with renal cell carcinoma.

The rearrangement joins TRBV10-3 to TRBJ2-1; 11 bases map to TRBD1. From germline, CDR1 is ENHRY and CDR2 SYGVKD. The CDR3 length is 15 residues. J was trimmed by 7 bases and V by 2 bases; bases with no gene match: 4. The chain's CDR3 is CAISEGQGAKNEQFF. The DNA of the CDR3 is TGTGCCATCAGTGAGGGACAGGGGGCGAAGAATGAGCAGTTCTTC.

The chain employs TRBV7-9 and TRBJ2-3; no reliable D call. This CDR3 comprises 12 residues. The V and J ends lost 0 bases and 4 bases respectively, with 2 bases between them. The germline gives CDR1 SEHNR, CDR2 FQNEAQ (reference sequence). CDR3 protein: CASSLASDTQYF. CDR3 nucleotide sequence: TGTGCCAGCAGCTTAGCGTCAGATACGCAGTATTTT.

The chain carries TRBV30 and TRBJ1-2, with 9 nucleotides matching TRBD1. The CDR3 consists of 16 residues. V dropped 4 bases and J dropped 7; count of bases not matched to a gene: 16. The V gene's germline CDR1 is GTSNPN and CDR2 SVGIG (reference sequence). The CDR3 spells CAWTTHKGQGIGGYTF. The DNA for the CDR3 is TGTGCCTGGACCACTCATAAGGGACAGGGTATTGGTGGCTACACCTTC.

The chain joins TRBV11-2 to TRBJ1-1; D possibly corresponds to TRBD1 (5 bases). CDR3 size: 13 residues. From germline, CDR1 is SGHAT and CDR2 FQNNGV. V was trimmed by 3 bases and J by 6 bases, leaving 11 bases between them. The CDR3, as DNA: TGTGCCAGCAGCTTGGGGGAGATAGCTGAAGCTTTCTTT. Protein sequence: CASSLGEIAEAFF.

The rearrangement joins TRBV7-9 to TRBJ2-1, with a weak D call TRBD2 (5 bases). V lost 2 bases and J 10 bases, leaving 18 bases between the germline ends. The CDR3 extends over 15 amino acids. The V gene's germline CDR1 is SEHNR and CDR2 FQNEAQ (reference sequence). CDR3 sequence reads: CASSLLSSGRSEQFF. CDR3 DNA sequence: TGTGCCAGCAGCTTATTGTCTAGTGGGAGAAGCGAGCAGTTCTTC.

V and J are TRBV18 and TRBJ2-2, with 8 bases identical to TRBD2. This CDR3 comprises 16 residues. CDR1 KGHSH and CDR2 LQKENI come from the germline V gene. Trimming took 1 base from V and 4 from J; bases not matched to a gene: 5. CDR3 sequence reads: CASSPRSGGGTGELFF. DNA for the CDR3: TGTGCCAGCTCACCACGGAGCGGGGGCGGCACCGGGGAGCTGTTTTTT.

The chain recombines TRBV18 with TRBJ2-6, with D perhaps TRBD2 (6 bases). V lost 4 bases to trimming and J lost 0 bases, with 13 bases between them. This CDR3 contains 17 residues. Germline CDR1 KGHSH, CDR2 LQKENI. CDR3 protein: CASSQDLGGSGANVLTF. The DNA of the CDR3 is TGTGCCAGCTCACAAGACCTGGGGGGCTCTGGGGCCAACGTCCTGACTTTC. Together with reference TRBV18 and TRBJ2-6, the CDR3 gives the full variable domain: NAGVMQNPRHLVRRRGQEARLRCSPMKGHSHVYWYRQLPEEGLKFMVYLQKENIIDESGMPKERFSAEFPKEGPSILRIQQVVRGDSAAYFCASSQDLGGSGANVLTFGAGSRLTVL.

This clone was counted only a few times. The rearrangement uses TRBV30 and TRBJ1-1, with TRBD1 as a possible D gene (6 bases). CDR1 and CDR2 (germline): GTSNPN, SVGIG (reference sequence). Trimming shortened V by 3 bases and J by 0 bases, and 14 bases separated the two germline ends. This CDR3 has 15 amino acids. CDR3: CAWSRPRDMNTEAFF. CDR3 nucleotides: TGTGCCTGGAGCCGCCCCCGGGACATGAACACTGAAGCTTTCTTT.

The chain employs TRBV5-6 and TRBJ2-3; no reliable D call. The CDR3 totals 15 residues. Germline V gene sequence: CDR1 SGHDT, CDR2 YYEEEE. V was cut by 4 bases and J by 4 bases, with 16 bases left in between. The CDR3 nucleotides read TGTGCCAGCAGCCCCCGGAATACCCGAGCAGATACGCAGTATTTT. Translated, it gives CASSPRNTRADTQYF.

The V and J genes are TRBV25-1 and TRBJ2-5; 8 bases map to TRBD2. Per the germline V gene, CDR1 is MGHDK and CDR2 is SYGVNS. This CDR3 comprises 14 residues. V lost 6 bases and J lost 5; bases outside the gene matches: 8. This CDR3 is CASSGGARGETQYF. The CDR3 DNA follows: TGTGCCAGCAGCGGGGGGGCCCGGGGGGAGACCCAGTACTTC.

CDR3 amino acids: CASSLGGRQGLQPQHF. CDR3 sequence (DNA): TGTGCCAGCAGCTTAGGGGGTCGACAGGGATTACAGCCCCAGCATTTT. The genes are TRBV7-8 and TRBJ1-5; 7 bases map to TRBD1. In germline, CDR1 is SGHVS, CDR2 FQNEAQ. The CDR3 sequence is 16 residues long. J gave up 7 bases and V 1 base, and 10 bases lay outside the gene matches.

In this sample, this clone turned up a few times. The J gene is TRBJ2-7, the V gene TRBV15; 7 bases fit TRBD1. The CDR3 sequence is 14 residues long. V was clipped by 4 bases and J by 1 base; unmatched bases: 4. Germline V CDR1 and CDR2: LNHNV, YYDKDF (reference sequence). The chain's CDR3 is CATSKTGKSYEQYF. CDR3 in DNA: TGTGCCACCAGCAAGACAGGGAAATCCTACGAGCAGTACTTC.

This chain uses TRBV5-6 with TRBJ1-1; D is ambiguous. The CDR3 has 13 residues. Trimming pared 3 bases from V and 0 bases from J, leaving 6 bases between. Germline V gene data show CDR1 as SGHDT and CDR2 as YYEEEE. In DNA, the CDR3 is TGTGCCAGCAGCTGGTTCATGAACACTGAAGCTTTCTTT. This encodes CASSWFMNTEAFF. The entire variable domain, with the rest obtained from reference TRBV5-6 and TRBJ1-1, is as follows: DAGVTQSPTHLIKTRGQQVTLRCSPKSGHDTVSWYQQALGQGPQFIFQYYEEEERQRGNFPDRFSGHQFPNYSSELNVNALLLGDSALYLCASSWFMNTEAFFGQGTRLTVV.

V is TRBV9 and J is TRBJ2-2, with a weak D call TRBD1 (7 bases). Germline values: CDR1 SGDLS, CDR2 YYNGEE. Trimming removed 2 bases from V and 7 bases from J, with 15 bases in between. The CDR3 runs 15 residues. CDR3 in DNA: TGTGCCAGCAGCGTCGGGACAGAGGAGGGCGGGGAGCTGTTTTTT. Translated, it gives CASSVGTEEGGELFF. The full variable domain, completed using reference TRBV9 and TRBJ2-2, is DSGVTQTPKHLITATGQRVTLRCSPRSGDLSVYWYQQSLDQGLQFLIQYYNGEERAKGNILERFSAQQFPDLHSELNLSSLELGDSALYFCASSVGTEEGGELFFGEGSRLTVL.

The genes are TRBV11-2 and TRBJ2-1, with TRBD1 identical over 7 bases. Germline CDR1 and CDR2: SGHAT and FQNNGV. Trimming removed 6 bases from V and 6 bases from J; junction bases left unmatched: 5. The CDR3 runs to 13 residues. The CDR3 region is CASSRGRGNEQFF. The DNA for the CDR3 is TGTGCCAGCAGTAGGGGGCGAGGCAATGAGCAGTTCTTC.

The chain uses TRBV7-7 and TRBJ2-5, with 7 nucleotides matching TRBD1. V lost 3 bases and J lost 5; bases outside the gene matches: 6. There are 14 residues in the CDR3. In germline, CDR1 is SSHAT, CDR2 FNYEAQ (reference sequence). CDR3 residues: CASSLPGGRETQYF. The CDR3 nucleotides are TGTGCCAGCAGCTTGCCAGGGGGTCGGGAGACCCAGTACTTC.

The V call is TRBV6-5, the J call TRBJ1-2; D not certain. The ends were cut back, 0 bases at V and 3 bases at J, with 5 bases in the middle. Germline values: CDR1 MNHEY, CDR2 SVGAGI. The CDR3 is 13 amino acids. CDR3 sequence: CASSYSGYYGYTF. The CDR3 coding sequence is TGTGCCAGCAGTTACTCTGGGTACTATGGCTACACCTTC.

The rearrangement joins TRBV19 to TRBJ2-4; 8 bases are shared with TRBD2. Germline CDR1 and CDR2: LNHDA and SQIVND (reference sequence). J was trimmed by 3 bases and V by 0 bases; bases with no gene match: 10. This CDR3 comprises 18 residues. The CDR3 DNA is TGTGCCAGTAGTATAGATCCAGCGGGGGCACTGGGCAAAAACATTCAGTACTTC. Translated, it gives CASSIDPAGALGKNIQYF.

This rearrangement joins TRBV6-1 to TRBJ2-7, with 8 bases aligning to TRBD1. The V gene's germline CDR1 is MNHNS and CDR2 SASEGT. The CDR3 length is 18 residues. With 2 bases clipped from V and 2 bases from J, the junction kept 14 bases outside the gene matches. CDR3 coding DNA: TGTGCCAGCAGTGAATCCACCGGGACAGGATTTCTCCCCTACGAGCAGTACGTC. Translating it yields CASSESTGTGFLPYEQYV.

The V call is TRBV4-3, the J call TRBJ2-5; TRBD1 agrees at 9 bases. The assigned J gene may be wrong: the sequence end matches TRBJ2-7 better. The CDR3 has 15 amino acids. Germline-derived CDR1 and CDR2 are LGHNA and YSLEER. The CDR3 protein is CASSQEGQGHDEQYF. The CDR3 DNA reads TGCGCCAGCAGCCAAGAGGGACAGGGTCATGACGAGCAGTACTTC.

The chain links TRBV2 to TRBJ2-3; D may be TRBD2 (5 bases). Looked up from germline, CDR1 is SNHLY and CDR2 is FYNNEI. The CDR3 sequence is 14 residues long. Trimming pared 2 bases from V and 1 base from J, leaving 7 bases between. The CDR3 region has the DNA TGTGCCAGCAGTGAAACTAGAGGCACAGATACGCAGTATTTT. Translated, it gives CASSETRGTDTQYF.

V and J are TRBV6-1 and TRBJ1-2; 7 positions match TRBD1. Germline CDR1 and CDR2: MNHNS and SASEGT. The CDR3 loop spans 13 amino acids. Trimming took 6 bases from V and 8 from J; bases not matched to a gene: 9. DNA of the CDR3: TGTGCCAGCAGGACGGGACAGCCGGAGGGCTACACCTTC. Translating gives CASRTGQPEGYTF.

This rearrangement joins TRBV11-2 to TRBJ1-1, with TRBD1 as a possible D gene (5 bases). The length of the CDR3 is 11 residues. Germline loops: CDR1 SGHAT, CDR2 FQNNGV. Trimming left V 5 bases short and J 11 bases short, with 12 bases between. In DNA form, the CDR3 reads TGTGCCAGCAGCCCAGGGCGGATGGCTTTCTTT. This gives the protein CASSPGRMAFF.